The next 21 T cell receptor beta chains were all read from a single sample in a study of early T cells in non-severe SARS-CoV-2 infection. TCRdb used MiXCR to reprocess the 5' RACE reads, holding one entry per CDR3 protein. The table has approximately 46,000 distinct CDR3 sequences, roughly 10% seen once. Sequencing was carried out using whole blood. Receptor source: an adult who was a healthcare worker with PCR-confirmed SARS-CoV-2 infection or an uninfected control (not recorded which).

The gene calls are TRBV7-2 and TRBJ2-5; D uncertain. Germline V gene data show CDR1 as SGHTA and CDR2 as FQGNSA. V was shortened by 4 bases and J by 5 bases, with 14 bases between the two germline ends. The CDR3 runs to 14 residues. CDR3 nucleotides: TGTGCCAGCAGCTCCACCCCCCAACTGGAGACCCAGTACTTC. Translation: CASSSTPQLETQYF.

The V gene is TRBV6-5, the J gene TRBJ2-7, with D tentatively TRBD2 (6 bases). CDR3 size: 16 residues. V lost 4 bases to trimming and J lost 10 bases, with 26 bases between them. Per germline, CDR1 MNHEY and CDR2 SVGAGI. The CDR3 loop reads CASSSDPGAALSRQYF. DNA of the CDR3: TGTGCCAGCAGTTCCGATCCGGGAGCGGCCCTTTCGAGACAGTACTTC.

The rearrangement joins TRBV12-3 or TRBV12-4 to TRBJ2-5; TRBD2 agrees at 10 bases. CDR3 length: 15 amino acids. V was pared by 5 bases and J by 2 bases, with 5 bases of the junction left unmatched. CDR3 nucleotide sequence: TGTGCCAGCAGTCCAGAGCGGGAGGGACAAGAGACCCAGTACTTC. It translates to CASSPEREGQETQYF.

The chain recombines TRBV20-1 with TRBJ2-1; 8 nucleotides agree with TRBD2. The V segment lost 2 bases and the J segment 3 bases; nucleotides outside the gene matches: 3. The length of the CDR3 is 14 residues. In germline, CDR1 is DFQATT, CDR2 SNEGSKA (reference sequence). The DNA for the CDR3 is TGCAGTGCTAGATGGGGACTAGACTACAATGAGCAGTTCTTC. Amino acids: CSARWGLDYNEQFF.

The CDR3 sequence: CASSFDRGDSYEQYF. CDR3 in DNA: TGTGCCAGCAGCTTCGACAGGGGGGACTCCTACGAGCAGTACTTC. The chain joins TRBV7-2 to TRBJ2-7; the match to TRBD1 covers 9 bases. In germline, CDR1 is SGHTA, CDR2 FQGNSA. The CDR3 runs to 15 residues. Losses at the gene ends were 3 bases for V and 0 bases for J; bases not matched to a gene: 3.

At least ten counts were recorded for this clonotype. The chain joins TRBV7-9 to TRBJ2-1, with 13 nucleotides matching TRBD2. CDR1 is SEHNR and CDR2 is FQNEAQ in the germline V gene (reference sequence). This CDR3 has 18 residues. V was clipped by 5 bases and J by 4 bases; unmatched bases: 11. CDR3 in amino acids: CASSLLGGLAGAYNEQFF. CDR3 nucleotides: TGTGCCAGCAGCCTACTCGGAGGACTAGCGGGAGCTTACAATGAGCAGTTCTTC.

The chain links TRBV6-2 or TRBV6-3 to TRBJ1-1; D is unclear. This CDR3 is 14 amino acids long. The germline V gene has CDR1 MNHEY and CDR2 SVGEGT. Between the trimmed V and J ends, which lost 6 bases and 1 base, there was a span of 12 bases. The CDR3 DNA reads TGTGCCAGCAGAGCCCAATTCAGGAACACTGAAGCTTTCTTT. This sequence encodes CASRAQFRNTEAFF.

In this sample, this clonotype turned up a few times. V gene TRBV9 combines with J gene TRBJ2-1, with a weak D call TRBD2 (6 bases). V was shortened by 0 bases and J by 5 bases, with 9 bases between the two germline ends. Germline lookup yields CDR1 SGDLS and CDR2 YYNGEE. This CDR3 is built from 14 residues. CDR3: CASSVGLGDNEQFF. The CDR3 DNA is TGTGCCAGCAGCGTAGGACTAGGGGACAATGAGCAGTTCTTC.

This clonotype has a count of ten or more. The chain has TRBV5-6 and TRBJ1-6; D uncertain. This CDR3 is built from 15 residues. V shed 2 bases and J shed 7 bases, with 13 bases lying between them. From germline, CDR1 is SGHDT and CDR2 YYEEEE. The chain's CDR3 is CASSFGRASNSPLHF. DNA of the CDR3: TGTGCCAGCAGCTTTGGTCGGGCCTCAAATTCACCCCTCCACTTT.

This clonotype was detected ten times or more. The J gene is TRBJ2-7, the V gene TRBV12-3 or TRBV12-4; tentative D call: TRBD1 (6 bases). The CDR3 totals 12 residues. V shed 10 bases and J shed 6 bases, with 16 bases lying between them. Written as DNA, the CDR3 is TGTGCCACCAACGACAGGAGTGGCGAGCAGTACTTC. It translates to CATNDRSGEQYF.

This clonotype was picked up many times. CDR3 nucleotide sequence: TGTGCCAGCAGTTACGGGACAGCGAACACTGAAGCTTTCTTT. Protein product: CASSYGTANTEAFF. This chain connects TRBV12-3 or TRBV12-4 to TRBJ1-1; 7 bases align to TRBD1. With 4 bases clipped from V and 1 base from J, the junction kept 3 bases outside the gene matches. CDR3 length equals 14 residues.

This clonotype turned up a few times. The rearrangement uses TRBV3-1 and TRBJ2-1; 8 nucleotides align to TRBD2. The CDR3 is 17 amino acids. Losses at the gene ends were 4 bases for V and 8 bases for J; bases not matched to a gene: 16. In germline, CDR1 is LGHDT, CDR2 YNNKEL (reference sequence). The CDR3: CASSRTPGTRLFDEQFF. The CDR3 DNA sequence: TGTGCCAGCAGCCGTACCCCCGGGACTAGGCTGTTCGATGAGCAGTTCTTC.

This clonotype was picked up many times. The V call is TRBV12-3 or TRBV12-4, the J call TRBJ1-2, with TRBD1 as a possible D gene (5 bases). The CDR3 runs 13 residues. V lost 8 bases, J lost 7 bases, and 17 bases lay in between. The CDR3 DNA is TGTGCCAGCTTTGGGACCGCTCTATTTGGCTACACCTTC. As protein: CASFGTALFGYTF.

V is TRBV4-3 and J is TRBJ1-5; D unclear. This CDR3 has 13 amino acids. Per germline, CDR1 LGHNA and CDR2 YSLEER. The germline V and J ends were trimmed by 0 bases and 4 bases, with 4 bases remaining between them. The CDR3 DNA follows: TGCGCCAGCAGCCAAGAAAGGAATCAGCCCCAGCATTTT. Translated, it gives CASSQERNQPQHF.

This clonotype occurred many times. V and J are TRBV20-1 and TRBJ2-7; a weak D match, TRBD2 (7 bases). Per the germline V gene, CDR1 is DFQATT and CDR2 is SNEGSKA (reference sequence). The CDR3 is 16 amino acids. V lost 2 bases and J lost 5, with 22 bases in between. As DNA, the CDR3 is TGCAGTGCTAGACCGCCGGGGGGCGGAGGATTCGACGAGCAGTACTTC. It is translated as CSARPPGGGGFDEQYF.

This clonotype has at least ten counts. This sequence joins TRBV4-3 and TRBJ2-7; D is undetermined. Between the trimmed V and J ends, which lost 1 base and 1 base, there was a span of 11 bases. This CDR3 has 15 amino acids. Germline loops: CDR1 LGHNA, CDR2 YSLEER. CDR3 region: CASSQGLGDSYEQYF. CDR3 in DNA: TGCGCCAGCAGCCAAGGTCTAGGAGATTCCTACGAGCAGTACTTC.

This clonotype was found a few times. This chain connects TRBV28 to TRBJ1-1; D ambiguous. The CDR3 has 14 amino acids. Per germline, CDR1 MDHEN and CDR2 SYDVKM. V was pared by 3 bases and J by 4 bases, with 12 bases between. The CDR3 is CASSFVLGGTEAFF. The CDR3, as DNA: TGTGCCAGCAGTTTTGTCCTGGGAGGCACTGAAGCTTTCTTT.

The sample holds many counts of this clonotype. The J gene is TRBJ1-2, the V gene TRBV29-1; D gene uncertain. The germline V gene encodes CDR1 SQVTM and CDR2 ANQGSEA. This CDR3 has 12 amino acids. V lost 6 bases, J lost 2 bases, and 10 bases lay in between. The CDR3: CSVVISNYGYTF. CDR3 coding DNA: TGCAGCGTAGTAATTTCAAACTATGGCTACACCTTC.

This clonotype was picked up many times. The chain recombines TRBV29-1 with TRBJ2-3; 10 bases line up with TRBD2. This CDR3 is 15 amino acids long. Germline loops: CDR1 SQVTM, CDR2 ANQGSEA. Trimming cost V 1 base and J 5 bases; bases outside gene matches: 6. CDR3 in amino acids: CSVEGLAGARDTQYF. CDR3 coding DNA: TGCAGCGTTGAAGGTCTAGCGGGAGCAAGAGATACGCAGTATTTT.

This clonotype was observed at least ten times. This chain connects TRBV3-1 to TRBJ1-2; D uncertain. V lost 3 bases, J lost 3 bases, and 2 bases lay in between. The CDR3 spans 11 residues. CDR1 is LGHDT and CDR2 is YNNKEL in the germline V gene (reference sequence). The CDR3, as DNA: TGTGCCAGCAGCCACTACTATGGCTACACCTTC. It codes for CASSHYYGYTF.

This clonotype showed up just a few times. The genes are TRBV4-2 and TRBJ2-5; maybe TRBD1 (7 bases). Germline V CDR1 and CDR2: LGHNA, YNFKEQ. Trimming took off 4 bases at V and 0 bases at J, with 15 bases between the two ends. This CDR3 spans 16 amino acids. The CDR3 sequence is CASSPTPGGNQETQYF. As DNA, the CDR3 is TGTGCCAGCAGCCCGACGCCAGGGGGGAACCAAGAGACCCAGTACTTC.